The next 29 T cell receptor beta chains were all read from a single sample in a study of control samples from healthy donors and cancer patients. Assay used: immunoSEQ multiplex PCR; TCRdb lists only in-frame clones, some missing. The sample lists around 100,000 clones; 88% were seen once. The sequenced sample consisted of blood. These receptors were collected from a woman in her seventies in good health.

The chain uses TRBV9 and TRBJ1-3; D unclear. The CDR3 extends over 17 amino acids. V was shortened by 5 bases and J by 0 bases, with 18 bases between the two germline ends. CDR1 is SGDLS and CDR2 is YYNGEE in the germline V gene. The CDR3 sequence is CASSSAPFDTSGNTIYF. The DNA for the CDR3 is TGTGCCAGCAGTAGTGCCCCCTTTGACACCTCTGGAAACACCATATATTTT.

The chain links TRBV5-4 to TRBJ2-2; a weak D match, TRBD1 (6 bases). The ends were cut back, 2 bases at V and 6 bases at J, with 23 bases in the middle. CDR1 is SGHNT and CDR2 is YYREEE in the germline V gene (reference sequence). The CDR3 runs to 18 residues. The CDR3 reads CASSFLLRTQGSAGELFF. The CDR3 DNA reads TGTGCCAGCAGCTTCCTACTACGAACACAGGGAAGTGCCGGGGAGCTGTTTTTT. Based on the CDR3 plus reference TRBV5-4 and TRBJ2-2, the full variable domain is ETGVTQSPTHLIKTRGQQVTLRCSSQSGHNTVSWYQQALGQGPQFIFQYYREEENGRGNFPPRFSGLQFPNYSSELNVNALELDDSALYLCASSFLLRTQGSAGELFFGEGSRLTVL.

V usage is TRBV3-1 (or the pseudogene TRBV3-2) and J usage is TRBJ1-2; 8 bases map to TRBD1. J lost 0 bases, V lost 6 bases, and 18 bases had no gene match. From germline, CDR1 is LGHDT and CDR2 YNNKEL (reference sequence). The CDR3 runs to 19 residues. CDR3 residues: CASSFTGGTLPGANYGYTF. The CDR3 coding sequence is TGTGCCAGCAGTTTCACAGGGGGGACTCTTCCTGGAGCTAACTATGGCTACACCTTC.

As regards this clone: The junction differs from germline at one of its ends, possibly a read error. The gene calls are TRBV6-5 and TRBJ1-2, with 11 bases lining up with TRBD1. The CDR3 loop spans 15 amino acids. Per germline, CDR1 MNHEY and CDR2 SVGAGI. CDR3: CASSSRDRGDYGYTF. The CDR3, as DNA: TGTGCCAGCAGTTCCCGGGACAGGGGGGACTACGGCTACACCTTC.

V and J are TRBV9 and TRBJ2-5; D possibly corresponds to TRBD2 (6 bases). The V gene's germline CDR1 is SGDLS and CDR2 YYNGEE. Trimming removed 4 bases at V and 5 bases at J, with 15 bases between. The CDR3 spans 14 residues. This CDR3 is CASSSGLPPETQYF. The CDR3 DNA follows: TGTGCCAGCAGCTCGGGACTTCCCCCCGAGACCCAGTACTTC. The full variable domain, completed using reference TRBV9 and TRBJ2-5, is DSGVTQTPKHLITATGQRVTLRCSPRSGDLSVYWYQQSLDQGLQFLIQYYNGEERAKGNILERFSAQQFPDLHSELNLSSLELGDSALYFCASSSGLPPETQYFGPGTRLLVL.

This chain connects TRBV14 to TRBJ1-6; 8 bases fit TRBD1. The CDR3 covers 14 residues. V gave up 8 bases and J gave up 4 bases; unmatched junction bases: 4. The germline V gene encodes CDR1 SGHDN and CDR2 FVKESK. CDR3 loop: CASSDRVYNSPLHF. DNA of the CDR3: TGTGCCAGCTCGGACAGGGTGTATAATTCACCCCTCCACTTT.

This chain uses TRBV27 with TRBJ2-5; D is unresolved. Germline V gives CDR1 MNHEY, CDR2 SMNVEV (reference sequence). V was shortened by 0 bases and J by 4 bases, with 6 bases between the two germline ends. The length of the CDR3 is 13 residues. Here the CDR3 reads CASSLSPRETQYF. CDR3 nucleotide sequence: TGTGCCAGCAGTTTATCCCCCCGAGAGACCCAGTACTTC.

The rearrangement joins TRBV10-3 to TRBJ1-6; the D gene is possibly TRBD1 (5 bases). V was pared by 11 bases and J by 7 bases, with 18 bases between. CDR3 length equals 14 residues. The germline V gene has CDR1 ENHRY and CDR2 SYGVKD. This CDR3 reads CASGGEGKNSPLHF. DNA for the CDR3: TGTGCCTCCGGGGGGGAGGGGAAGAATTCACCCCTCCACTTT.

The chain is built from TRBV27 and TRBJ1-3, with 7 bases identical to TRBD1. Germline lookup yields CDR1 MNHEY and CDR2 SMNVEV (reference sequence). V lost 5 bases to trimming and J lost 0 bases; unmatched junction nucleotides: 7. This CDR3 contains 16 residues. For the CDR3, the DNA is TGTGCCAGCAGTCCCCGGACAGGTTACTCTGGAAACACCATATATTTT. This translates into CASSPRTGYSGNTIYF.

This clone is a singleton in its sample. The chain recombines TRBV6-1 with TRBJ2-7, with a possible D match to TRBD2 (5 bases). The germline gives CDR1 MNHNS, CDR2 SASEGT. Trimming cost V 3 bases and J 6 bases, with 12 bases left between them. The CDR3 consists of 13 residues. CDR3 sequence reads: CASSEAGLAEQYF. The CDR3, as DNA: TGTGCCAGCAGTGAGGCAGGCCTAGCCGAGCAGTACTTC.

The chain employs TRBV2 and TRBJ1-5; TRBD1 is a possible D gene (5 bases). This CDR3 region has 12 residues. Trimming shortened V by 11 bases and J by 6 bases, and 14 bases separated the two germline ends. The V gene's germline CDR1 is SNHLY and CDR2 FYNNEI. CDR3 nucleotide sequence: TGTGCCGTCCGACAGATTGGTCAGCCCCAGCATTTT. It translates to CAVRQIGQPQHF. Drawing the rest from reference TRBV2 and TRBJ1-5, the complete variable domain is EPEVTQTPSHQVTQMGQEVILRCVPISNHLYFYWYRQILGQKVEFLVSFYNNEISEKSEIFDDQFSVERPDGSNFTLKIRSTKLEDSAMYFCAVRQIGQPQHFGDGTRLSIL.

CDR3 in amino acids: CASSLDRAEKLFF. The CDR3, as DNA: TGCGCCAGCAGCCTGGACAGGGCTGAAAAACTGTTTTTT. The chain recombines TRBV5-1 with TRBJ1-4, with 8 bases identical to TRBD1. Per germline, CDR1 SGHRS and CDR2 YFSETQ. After removal of 4 bases from V and 7 bases from J, the junction contained 3 bases not matched to a gene. The CDR3 is 13 residues long.

The chain joins TRBV30 to TRBJ1-2, with TRBD1 matching over 10 bases. The germline CDR1 and CDR2 sequences are GTSNPN and SVGIG (reference sequence). Losses at the gene ends were 2 bases for V and 8 bases for J; bases not matched to a gene: 11. This CDR3 is 15 amino acids long. The CDR3 DNA sequence: TGTGCCTGGAGTCCCGCAGACAGGGGGCGGGAGGGCTACACCTTC. Translating gives CAWSPADRGREGYTF.

This sequence joins TRBV7-9 and TRBJ1-1; 7 positions match TRBD1. The trim removed 5 bases at V and 5 bases at J, leaving 23 bases unmatched. Looked up from germline, CDR1 is SEHNR and CDR2 is FQNEAQ (reference sequence). This CDR3 is built from 19 residues. The CDR3 coding sequence is TGTGCCAGCAGCCATGAGGCCCCTAGACAGGGCAGGGGGGCGACTGAAGCTTTCTTT. Translation gives CASSHEAPRQGRGATEAFF.

V is TRBV5-1 and J is TRBJ2-2, with 9 bases aligning to TRBD1. Germline V gene lookup returns CDR1 SGHRS and CDR2 YFSETQ. The CDR3 loop spans 13 amino acids. Trimming at V came to 4 bases and at J to 13 bases, leaving 8 bases not matched to a gene. As DNA, the CDR3 is TGCGCCAGCAGCAGGGGACAGGGCGACGGGCTGTTTTTT. Translated: CASSRGQGDGLFF.

The chain is built from TRBV6-2 or TRBV6-3 and TRBJ2-3; TRBD2 agrees at 7 bases. This CDR3 has 16 amino acids. The germline V gene has CDR1 MNHEY and CDR2 SVGEGT. Unmatched junction bases numbered 12, after V lost 3 bases and J lost 6 bases. The CDR3, as DNA: TGTGCCAGCAGTTATGGAGTGAGCGCGGGAGAGGATACGCAGTATTTT. Protein sequence: CASSYGVSAGEDTQYF.

As DNA, the CDR3 is TGCGCCAGCAGCTTGGAAGGCCTAGCGGGAGGGATTCCGACAGATACGCAGTATTTT. This gives the protein CASSLEGLAGGIPTDTQYF. The chain has TRBV5-1 and TRBJ2-3; 12 bases match TRBD2. Germline V gene lookup returns CDR1 SGHRS and CDR2 YFSETQ. V dropped 0 bases and J dropped 3; count of bases not matched to a gene: 11. The CDR3 has 19 amino acids. The variable domain in full, with the rest retrieved from reference TRBV5-1 and TRBJ2-3, is KAGVTQTPRYLIKTRGQQVTLSCSPISGHRSVSWYQQTPGQGLQFLFEYFSETQRNKGNFPGRFSGRQFSNSRSEMNVSTLELGDSALYLCASSLEGLAGGIPTDTQYFGPGTRLTVL.

V gene TRBV5-4 combines with J gene TRBJ1-1; 9 bases agree with TRBD1. This CDR3 has 14 amino acids. Germline V CDR1 and CDR2: SGHNT, YYREEE (reference sequence). V lost 4 bases, J lost 6 bases, and 7 bases stayed unmatched. The CDR3 here is CASSQGTGRPEAFF. The CDR3 bases are TGTGCCAGCAGCCAGGGGACAGGGAGGCCTGAAGCTTTCTTT.

The V gene is TRBV29-1, the J gene TRBJ1-1; D might be TRBD1 (5 bases). Germline values: CDR1 SQVTM, CDR2 ANQGSEA. The CDR3 contains 10 residues. The CDR3 sequence: CTCGGTEAFF. The CDR3 DNA reads as TGCACCTGTGGGGGAACTGAAGCTTTCTTT.

The rearrangement uses TRBV5-4 and TRBJ1-2; 9 bases fit TRBD1. V trimming: 0 bases; J trimming: 3 bases; junction bases outside the gene matches: 3. Looked up from germline, CDR1 is SGHNT and CDR2 is YYREEE (reference sequence). The CDR3 runs 15 residues. Written as DNA, the CDR3 is TGTGCCAGCAGCTTGGGACAGGGGGGAGACTATGGCTACACCTTC. This translates into CASSLGQGGDYGYTF.

The chain joins TRBV27 to TRBJ1-5; weak D call: TRBD1 (6 bases). The CDR3 covers 14 residues. Trimming removed 2 bases at V and 1 base at J, with 6 bases between. Germline V CDR1 and CDR2: MNHEY, SMNVEV (reference sequence). CDR3 in amino acids: CASSLQGSNQPQHF. The CDR3 DNA reads TGTGCCAGCAGTTTACAGGGGAGCAATCAGCCCCAGCATTTT.

This chain joins TRBV12-3 or TRBV12-4 and TRBJ2-7; D is uncertain. Trimming stripped 6 bases from V and 3 bases from J, with 9 bases between. This CDR3 has 12 amino acids. CDR3: CASSLVVYEQYF. DNA for the CDR3: TGTGCCAGCAGCCTCGTAGTCTACGAGCAGTACTTC.

V and J are TRBV7-2 and TRBJ2-7, with 10 bases lining up with TRBD2. Germline trimming cut 1 base from V and 2 bases from J; bases unmatched to any gene: 5. The CDR3 is 16 amino acids. Germline assignment: CDR1 SGHTA and CDR2 FQGNSA. The CDR3 region is CASSLGTSGYPYEQYF. The CDR3 DNA is TGTGCCAGCAGCTTAGGGACTAGCGGTTACCCCTACGAGCAGTACTTC.

This sequence joins TRBV7-9 and TRBJ2-3, with D maybe TRBD2 (6 bases). Per germline, CDR1 SEHNR and CDR2 FQNEAQ (reference sequence). V dropped 3 bases and J dropped 1 base, with 11 bases sitting between them. This CDR3 contains 15 residues. CDR3 sequence (DNA): TGTGCCAGCAGCTTGGGCGGGACTGGCACAGATACGCAGTATTTT. The encoded protein is CASSLGGTGTDTQYF. The full variable domain, completed using reference TRBV7-9 and TRBJ2-3, is DTGVSQNPRHKITKRGQNVTFRCDPISEHNRLYWYRQTLGQGPEFLTYFQNEAQLEKSRLLSDRFSAERPKGSFSTLEIQRTEQGDSAMYLCASSLGGTGTDTQYFGPGTRLTVL.

The chain carries TRBV11-2 and TRBJ2-3; D unresolved. Between the trimmed V and J ends, which lost 1 base and 3 bases, there was a span of 11 bases. Germline V lookup: CDR1 SGHAT, CDR2 FQNNGV. The CDR3 is made up of 15 amino acids. CDR3 sequence (DNA): TGTGCCAGCAGCTTAGCCCGGGCGGTTACAGATACGCAGTATTTT. It codes for CASSLARAVTDTQYF.

Concerning this clone itself: The sample holds other DNA sequences that translate to the same CDR3. The genes are TRBV15 and TRBJ1-5, with a possible D match to TRBD1 (5 bases). Trimming removed 3 bases from V and 7 bases from J, with 19 bases in between. The CDR3 extends over 16 amino acids. Germline values: CDR1 LNHNV, CDR2 YYDKDF (reference sequence). The CDR3 loop reads CATSRRTGVSGQPQHF. In nucleotides, the CDR3 is TGTGCCACCAGCAGGAGGACCGGGGTCTCAGGGCAGCCCCAGCATTTT.

About this clone: Compared with germline, one end of the junction differs, possibly owing to a read error. This chain uses TRBV7-7 with TRBJ2-5; 9 bases are a match to TRBD1. This CDR3 contains 14 residues. CDR1 and CDR2 (germline): SSHAT, FNYEAQ (reference sequence). DNA for the CDR3: TGTGCTAGCAGCTCAATCGGACAGGGGGAGACCCAGTACTTC. It translates to CASSSIGQGETQYF.

J is TRBJ2-3 and V is TRBV25-1, with TRBD2 as a possible D gene (5 bases). V shed 5 bases and J shed 0 bases, with 9 bases lying between them. The CDR3 totals 14 residues. The germline V gene has CDR1 MGHDK and CDR2 SYGVNS. The CDR3 bases are TGTGCCAGCAGTTGGACGGGAAGCACAGATACGCAGTATTTT. Encoded protein: CASSWTGSTDTQYF. Full variable domain (missing parts from reference TRBV25-1 and TRBJ2-3): EADIYQTPRYLVIGTGKKITLECSQTMGHDKMYWYQQDPGMELHLIHYSYGVNSTEKGDLSSESTVSRIRTEHFPLTLESARPSHTSQYLCASSWTGSTDTQYFGPGTRLTVL.

This clone has just one count. The rearrangement joins TRBV25-1 to TRBJ1-1; D may be TRBD1 (5 bases). The V and J ends lost 1 base and 6 bases respectively, with 9 bases between them. This CDR3 region has 13 residues. Germline assignment: CDR1 MGHDK and CDR2 SYGVNS. For the CDR3, the DNA is TGTGCCAGCAGTGAATGGGGCCCCGCTGAAGCTTTCTTT. Its protein product is CASSEWGPAEAFF.